One sample yielded the 22 T cell receptor beta chains listed below, sequenced in a study of OX40 agonist ivuxolimab in advanced cancers. Repertoires were generated with immunoSEQ multiplex PCR, while TCRdb's copy carries only in-frame clones and drops some. Here the sample spans fewer than 25,000 clones, roughly 70% being singletons. The sequences come from CD4+ or CD8+ T cells sorted from blood, collected in a trial of the OX40 agonist ivuxolimab. These receptors were collected from an adult with an advanced solid tumor such as melanoma, head and neck, liver or kidney cancer.

V is TRBV27 and J is TRBJ2-7, with 7 bases aligning to TRBD1. V lost 8 bases, J lost 2 bases, and 3 bases stayed unmatched. Germline CDR1 MNHEY, CDR2 SMNVEV (reference sequence). The length of the CDR3 is 12 residues. The CDR3, as DNA: TGTGCCAGCTGGGACAGCCCCTACGAGCAGTACTTC. Translation: CASWDSPYEQYF.

This clone has just one count. This chain connects TRBV29-1 to TRBJ2-1; D is uncertain. CDR1 SQVTM and CDR2 ANQGSEA come from the germline V gene. Between the trimmed V and J ends, which lost 0 bases and 2 bases, there was a span of 11 bases. The CDR3 spans 15 residues. CDR3 DNA: TGCAGCGTTGAAGATGGGCAGGCTACCTACAATGAGCAGTTCTTC. This translates into CSVEDGQATYNEQFF.

The chain is built from TRBV30 and TRBJ2-7; TRBD2 agrees at 7 bases. The CDR3 length is 14 residues. Looked up from germline, CDR1 is GTSNPN and CDR2 is SVGIG (reference sequence). The V and J ends lost 8 bases and 5 bases, in that order; junction bases with no gene match: 15. The CDR3 loop reads CAASVGGSLNEQYF. CDR3 coding DNA: TGTGCCGCCTCAGTGGGCGGGAGTTTGAACGAGCAGTACTTC.

Comments on this clone: A read error may account for a junction end that differs from germline. The genes are TRBV11-2 and TRBJ1-2; perhaps TRBD1 as D (5 bases). The CDR3 is 14 residues long. In germline, CDR1 is SGHAT, CDR2 FQNNGV. The CDR3 protein is CASSQETRQGLYTF. The CDR3 bases are TGCGCCAGCAGCCAAGAAACTCGGCAGGGCCTCTACACCTTC.

This chain joins TRBV16 and TRBJ2-5, with D unresolved. V was shortened by 2 bases and J by 4 bases, with 5 bases between the two germline ends. Germline CDR1 and CDR2: KGHSY and FQNENV. The CDR3 runs 12 residues. The DNA of the CDR3 is TGTGCCAGCAGCCAAGGCGGAGAGACCCAGTACTTC. The encoded protein is CASSQGGETQYF.

The DNA for the CDR3 is TGTGCCAGCAGCTTCTGGGGGGCTCTCTATGGCTACACCTTC. Protein sequence: CASSFWGALYGYTF. The gene calls are TRBV5-6 and TRBJ1-2, with a weak D call TRBD1 (6 bases). The CDR3 loop spans 14 amino acids. The germline V gene encodes CDR1 SGHDT and CDR2 YYEEEE. Trimming took 2 bases from V and 4 from J, leaving 12 bases between them.

The chain uses TRBV7-9 and TRBJ1-2; D unclear. Trimming shortened V by 1 base and J by 5 bases, and 11 bases separated the two germline ends. The CDR3 has 14 amino acids. Germline loops: CDR1 SEHNR, CDR2 FQNEAQ (reference sequence). DNA for the CDR3: TGTGCCAGCAGCTTAGACGGCGTAGAATATGGCTACACCTTC. It yields the protein CASSLDGVEYGYTF.

This rearrangement joins TRBV6-5 to TRBJ2-3, with 9 bases fitting TRBD1. Per germline, CDR1 MNHEY and CDR2 SVGAGI. Losses at the gene ends were 6 bases for V and 3 bases for J; bases not matched to a gene: 7. The CDR3 has 15 amino acids. In DNA, the CDR3 is TGTGCCAGCAGACGGGCGGGACAGGGTACAGATACGCAGTATTTT. This translates into CASRRAGQGTDTQYF.

The J gene is TRBJ1-3, the V gene TRBV27; D possibly corresponds to TRBD1 (5 bases). This CDR3 is 16 amino acids long. CDR1 and CDR2 from the germline V gene are MNHEY and SMNVEV (reference sequence). The ends were cut back, 5 bases at V and 0 bases at J, with 14 bases in the middle. DNA for the CDR3: TGTGCCAGCAGTCCCAAACCCGGGACCTCTGGAAACACCATATATTTT. This translates into CASSPKPGTSGNTIYF.

This clone has only a few counts. The chain is built from TRBV13 and TRBJ2-1; 9 positions agree with TRBD2. Germline V lookup: CDR1 PRHDT, CDR2 FYEKMQ (reference sequence). Trimming cost V 4 bases and J 6 bases; bases outside gene matches: 10. The CDR3 loop spans 16 amino acids. DNA for the CDR3: TGTGCCAGCAGCTCCGGGGTAGGTAGCGGGGGCAATGAGCAGTTCTTC. Protein product: CASSSGVGSGGNEQFF.

This clone was observed a handful of times. The J gene is TRBJ2-7, the V gene TRBV5-1; weak D call: TRBD2 (6 bases). V shed 3 bases and J shed 7 bases, with 23 bases lying between them. There are 16 residues in the CDR3. The germline gives CDR1 SGHRS, CDR2 YFSETQ. The CDR3 is CASSSYGLLSGGEQYF. As DNA, the CDR3 is TGCGCCAGCAGCTCTTACGGATTACTATCTGGAGGGGAGCAGTACTTC.

The gene calls are TRBV11-2 and TRBJ2-7; TRBD2 matches at 8 bases. The germline CDR1 and CDR2 sequences are SGHAT and FQNNGV. Trimming at V came to 5 bases and at J to 2 bases, leaving 5 bases not matched to a gene. CDR3 length equals 14 residues. The CDR3 coding sequence is TGTGCCAGCAGCCCAACTAGCGGCCCCTACGAGCAGTACTTC. Translated, it gives CASSPTSGPYEQYF.

The chain carries TRBV7-9 and TRBJ1-4; D gene unclear. CDR3 length: 15 amino acids. Germline CDR1 SEHNR, CDR2 FQNEAQ (reference sequence). Between the trimmed V and J ends, which lost 2 bases and 4 bases, there was a span of 11 bases. CDR3 protein: CASSLSSWDNEKLFF. The CDR3 region has the DNA TGTGCCAGCAGCTTAAGTTCGTGGGATAATGAAAAACTGTTTTTT. Full variable domain (outside the CDR3, taken from reference TRBV7-9 and TRBJ1-4): DTGVSQNPRHKITKRGQNVTFRCDPISEHNRLYWYRQTLGQGPEFLTYFQNEAQLEKSRLLSDRFSAERPKGSFSTLEIQRTEQGDSAMYLCASSLSSWDNEKLFFGSGTQLSVL.

The chain carries TRBV7-2 and TRBJ2-1; TRBD2 aligns across 8 bases. The CDR3 runs to 14 residues. V was pared by 0 bases and J by 8 bases, with 3 bases of the junction left unmatched. CDR1 and CDR2 (germline): SGHTA, FQGNSA. The CDR3 region has the DNA TGTGCCAGCAGCTTAGCCAGCGGGGGTGATGAGCAGTTCTTC. As protein: CASSLASGGDEQFF.

The chain recombines TRBV5-1 with TRBJ2-7, with D possibly being TRBD1 (6 bases). CDR3 length equals 14 residues. Germline values: CDR1 SGHRS, CDR2 YFSETQ. The ends were cut back, 3 bases at V and 2 bases at J, with 12 bases in the middle. The CDR3 reads CASSSGDFPYEQYF. The CDR3 DNA follows: TGCGCCAGCAGCTCAGGGGATTTTCCCTACGAGCAGTACTTC.

Regarding this clone: The sample carries other DNA sequences with the same CDR3. This chain joins TRBV19 and TRBJ1-5; D not certain. V was cut by 4 bases and J by 0 bases, with 7 bases left in between. The CDR3 has 14 amino acids. The germline V gene encodes CDR1 LNHDA and CDR2 SQIVND (reference sequence). The CDR3 nucleotides read TGTGCCAGTAGTAAAGACTATAGCAATCAGCCCCAGCATTTT. Protein: CASSKDYSNQPQHF.

J is TRBJ1-1 and V is TRBV28, with D maybe TRBD1 (5 bases). This CDR3 is built from 15 residues. The germline CDR1 and CDR2 sequences are MDHEN and SYDVKM. Trimming removed 3 bases at V and 0 bases at J, with 11 bases between. The CDR3 DNA is TGTGCCAGCAGTTTGAGTGGGGGAATGAACACTGAAGCTTTCTTT. Its translation: CASSLSGGMNTEAFF.

The chain combines TRBV6-6 with TRBJ1-1, with D possibly being TRBD1 (6 bases). Trimming removed 5 bases at V and 0 bases at J, with 10 bases between. Germline CDR1 reads MNHNY; CDR2 reads SVGAGI (reference sequence). The CDR3 runs to 14 residues. The CDR3, as DNA: TGTGCCAGCAGTCCCGGACAGTTGAACACTGAAGCTTTCTTT. It encodes CASSPGQLNTEAFF.

Turning to this clone: An end of the junction differs from the germline gene, which may be a read error. The chain joins TRBV4-3 to TRBJ2-5; 9 positions agree with TRBD2. Germline V CDR1 and CDR2: LGHNA, YSLEER. The CDR3 consists of 16 residues. This CDR3 reads CVSSQDGAGGQETQYF. The CDR3 nucleotides read TGCGTCAGCAGCCAAGATGGAGCGGGGGGACAAGAGACCCAGTACTTC.

This clone was seen a handful of times. The chain joins TRBV7-9 to TRBJ1-1; the D is unclear. V was pared by 4 bases and J by 7 bases, with 10 bases between. The germline gives CDR1 SEHNR, CDR2 FQNEAQ (reference sequence). CDR3 length equals 12 residues. The CDR3 DNA follows: TGTGCCAGCAGCTGGGGAATTTATGAAGCTTTCTTT. Its translation is CASSWGIYEAFF.

The chain joins TRBV25-1 to TRBJ1-1; D not resolved. Trimming removed 4 bases from V and 0 bases from J, with 6 bases in between. Germline lookup yields CDR1 MGHDK and CDR2 SYGVNS. The CDR3 spans 13 residues. CDR3 nucleotide sequence: TGTGCCAGCAGTGGGAGAATGAACACTGAAGCTTTCTTT. Its protein product is CASSGRMNTEAFF.

The V and J genes are TRBV9 and TRBJ1-1; no definite D call. Germline CDR1 reads SGDLS; CDR2 reads YYNGEE. V was shortened by 0 bases and J by 5 bases, with 11 bases between the two germline ends. The CDR3 spans 14 residues. The CDR3 sequence: CASSVATSPTEAFF. CDR3 sequence (DNA): TGTGCCAGCAGCGTAGCTACCAGTCCGACTGAAGCTTTCTTT.